This T cell receptor (beta chain) is drawn from a study of shared clonotypes between healthy human individuals. A single count supports this clone. Sequencing used immunoSEQ multiplex PCR; TCRdb keeps in-frame clones, though not all of them. The sample has around 2,000,000 clones, roughly 94% seen once; the top ten hold about 0.13%. The CDR3 spans 14 residues. The germline gives CDR1 MNHEY, CDR2 SMNVEV (reference sequence). Trimming cost V 0 bases and J 4 bases, with 7 bases left between them. The chain combines TRBV27 with TRBJ2-1; D gene unclear. This clonotype was obtained from a man between 18 and 35 years old in good health. The source material was naive CD4+ T cells sorted from blood. Sample subset: CD45RA+ positively selected. DNA of the CDR3: TGTGCCAGCAGTTTATCGAGTCTATACAATGAGCAGTTCTTC. Protein sequence: CASSLSSLYNEQFF.